The next 16 T cell receptor beta chains were all read from a single sample in a study of OX40 agonist ivuxolimab in advanced cancers. Sequenced by immunoSEQ multiplex PCR; TCRdb stores in-frame clones only, minus some. Counted here are about 61,000 clones, around 86% occurring once; the ten biggest clones make up 3% to 4%. This material consisted of CD4+ or CD8+ T cells sorted from blood, taken in a trial of the OX40 agonist ivuxolimab. Every receptor here comes from an adult with an advanced solid tumor such as melanoma, head and neck, liver or kidney cancer.

This chain uses TRBV5-6 with TRBJ2-1; 7 bases align to TRBD1. Unmatched junction bases numbered 17, after V lost 6 bases and J lost 8 bases. Germline-derived CDR1 and CDR2 are SGHDT and YYEEEE. The CDR3 spans 16 residues. CDR3 sequence (DNA): TGTGCCAGCACCATTGGGGGAAGGGGGCGCGCGGATGAGCAGTTCTTC. It codes for CASTIGGRGRADEQFF.

The CDR3 loop reads CASRPSENTEAFF. The CDR3 DNA follows: TGCGCCAGCAGGCCCAGCGAGAACACTGAAGCTTTCTTT. The chain employs TRBV5-1 and TRBJ1-1; D gene unclear. Germline V gene lookup returns CDR1 SGHRS and CDR2 YFSETQ. Deletions cut 5 bases from V and 1 base from J, with 9 bases between. The CDR3 totals 13 residues.

The table lists this clone with a count of one. V gene TRBV7-8 combines with J gene TRBJ2-2, with D unclear. Per germline, CDR1 SGHVS and CDR2 FQNEAQ. This CDR3 is 15 amino acids long. Trimming stripped 3 bases from V and 2 bases from J, with 10 bases between. CDR3 sequence reads: CASSFRSDNTGELFF. The CDR3, as DNA: TGTGCCAGCAGCTTTCGGTCGGACAACACCGGGGAGCTGTTTTTT. Full variable domain (outside the CDR3, taken from reference TRBV7-8 and TRBJ2-2): GAGVSQSPRYKVAKRGQDVALRCDPISGHVSLFWYQQALGQGPEFLTYFQNEAQLDKSGLPSDRFFAERPEGSVSTLKIQRTQQEDSAVYLCASSFRSDNTGELFFGEGSRLTVL.

The rearrangement joins TRBV10-3 to TRBJ1-6; 11 nucleotides align to TRBD1. The junction had 4 bases not matched to a gene; V was cut back by 7 bases and J by 8 bases. CDR3 length: 14 amino acids. Germline V gives CDR1 ENHRY, CDR2 SYGVKD. The CDR3 region has the DNA TGTGCCATCACTGGGACAGGGGGGGATTCACCCCTCCACTTT. This translates into CAITGTGGDSPLHF.

This chain links TRBV6-1 with TRBJ2-7; 8 bases match TRBD1. The CDR3 has 12 amino acids. Germline values: CDR1 MNHNS, CDR2 SASEGT. Unmatched junction bases numbered 1, after V lost 6 bases and J lost 3 bases. The CDR3 sequence: CASRDRVYEQYF. As DNA, the CDR3 is TGTGCCAGCAGGGACAGGGTCTACGAGCAGTACTTC.

This clone has more than one count but fewer than ten. The gene calls are TRBV5-1 and TRBJ1-4; D might be TRBD1 (5 bases). Per the germline V gene, CDR1 is SGHRS and CDR2 is YFSETQ. This CDR3 region has 12 residues. Deletions cut 2 bases from V and 10 bases from J, with 9 bases between. The CDR3 DNA sequence: TGCGCCAGCAGCTTTGACCAGGGAAAACTGTTTTTT. It yields the protein CASSFDQGKLFF.

Of note for this clone: The junction departs from the called germline gene at one end, perhaps through a read error. J is TRBJ1-1 and V is TRBV7-7; D unclear. The CDR3 has 13 residues. Germline loops: CDR1 SSHAT, CDR2 FNYEAQ (reference sequence). The CDR3 here is CASSSGLTTEAFF. CDR3 nucleotide sequence: TGTGCTAGCAGCTCCGGGCTGACTACTGAAGCTTTCTTT.

V usage is TRBV13 and J usage is TRBJ2-2; 13 bases are shared with TRBD2. There are 17 residues in the CDR3. The trim removed 5 bases at V and 5 bases at J, leaving 8 bases unmatched. CDR1 PRHDT and CDR2 FYEKMQ come from the germline V gene (reference sequence). The CDR3 here is CASSHGLAGVRTGELFF. In DNA form, the CDR3 reads TGTGCCAGCAGCCACGGACTAGCGGGGGTCAGGACCGGGGAGCTGTTTTTT.

This clone was seen a single time. The genes are TRBV9 and TRBJ2-3; 11 nucleotides align to TRBD2. J lost 0 bases, V lost 4 bases, and 13 bases had no gene match. CDR1 and CDR2 (germline): SGDLS, YYNGEE. The CDR3 consists of 19 residues. The CDR3 reads CASSPSLSGGGYSTDTQYF. The CDR3, as DNA: TGTGCCAGCAGCCCGAGTCTTAGCGGGGGGGGCTATAGCACAGATACGCAGTATTTT.

This clone was seen a single time. The chain couples TRBV9 to TRBJ1-1, with unresolved D. Germline V lookup: CDR1 SGDLS, CDR2 YYNGEE. Trimming left V 3 bases short and J 1 base short, with 10 bases between. The CDR3 extends over 14 amino acids. CDR3 in DNA: TGTGCCAGCAGCGGTGGGATGAGGAACACTGAAGCTTTCTTT. This encodes CASSGGMRNTEAFF.

This clone was seen once. J is TRBJ1-2 and V is TRBV4-3; TRBD1 aligns across 8 bases. J was trimmed by 7 bases and V by 4 bases; bases with no gene match: 11. This CDR3 region has 15 residues. Germline CDR1 and CDR2: LGHNA and YSLEER. The CDR3 is CASSLWDRKEGGYTF. The DNA for the CDR3 is TGCGCCAGCAGCCTGTGGGACAGGAAAGAGGGTGGCTACACCTTC.

The rearrangement links TRBV7-8 to TRBJ2-6, with TRBD1 identical over 7 bases. Trimming at V came to 0 bases and at J to 3 bases, leaving 5 bases not matched to a gene. This CDR3 is built from 17 residues. Germline V gene lookup returns CDR1 SGHVS and CDR2 FQNEAQ. This chain's CDR3 is CASSLAPTGSGANVLTF. The CDR3 nucleotides read TGTGCCAGCAGCTTAGCGCCGACAGGGAGTGGGGCCAACGTCCTGACTTTC.

The chain uses TRBV30 and TRBJ1-1; 7 bases are shared with TRBD1. In germline, CDR1 is GTSNPN, CDR2 SVGIG (reference sequence). The CDR3 has 16 residues. V shed 7 bases and J 3 bases; nucleotides not matched to a gene: 17. The CDR3 here is CASSPDPTGWDTEAFF. CDR3 DNA: TGTGCCTCTTCACCCGACCCGACAGGGTGGGACACTGAAGCTTTCTTT.

This chain uses TRBV5-4 with TRBJ2-3; 10 bases map to TRBD2. Germline values: CDR1 SGHNT, CDR2 YYREEE (reference sequence). The ends lost 4 bases at V and 4 bases at J; junction bases unmatched: 15. The CDR3 runs to 18 residues. CDR3 sequence: CASSTKRGGDLDPDTQYF. CDR3 DNA: TGTGCCAGCAGCACGAAGCGGGGGGGCGATTTGGACCCAGATACGCAGTATTTT. Using reference TRBV5-4 and TRBJ2-3 for the parts outside the CDR3, the full variable domain is ETGVTQSPTHLIKTRGQQVTLRCSSQSGHNTVSWYQQALGQGPQFIFQYYREEENGRGNFPPRFSGLQFPNYSSELNVNALELDDSALYLCASSTKRGGDLDPDTQYFGPGTRLTVL.

The gene calls are TRBV5-1 and TRBJ2-2, with 11 bases aligning to TRBD1. This CDR3 has 16 residues. Losses at the gene ends were 3 bases for V and 3 bases for J; bases not matched to a gene: 4. Germline V lookup: CDR1 SGHRS, CDR2 YFSETQ. This CDR3 reads CASSSGQGAYTGELFF. CDR3 nucleotides: TGCGCCAGCAGCTCTGGACAGGGGGCGTACACCGGGGAGCTGTTTTTT.

The chain links TRBV14 to TRBJ1-1; D remains unclear. The V gene lost 2 bases and the J gene lost 2 bases, with 9 bases spanning the gap. This CDR3 comprises 14 residues. Per germline, CDR1 SGHDN and CDR2 FVKESK. CDR3 DNA: TGTGCCAGCAGCCAAAAGGGCCTCAACACTGAAGCTTTCTTT. As protein: CASSQKGLNTEAFF.